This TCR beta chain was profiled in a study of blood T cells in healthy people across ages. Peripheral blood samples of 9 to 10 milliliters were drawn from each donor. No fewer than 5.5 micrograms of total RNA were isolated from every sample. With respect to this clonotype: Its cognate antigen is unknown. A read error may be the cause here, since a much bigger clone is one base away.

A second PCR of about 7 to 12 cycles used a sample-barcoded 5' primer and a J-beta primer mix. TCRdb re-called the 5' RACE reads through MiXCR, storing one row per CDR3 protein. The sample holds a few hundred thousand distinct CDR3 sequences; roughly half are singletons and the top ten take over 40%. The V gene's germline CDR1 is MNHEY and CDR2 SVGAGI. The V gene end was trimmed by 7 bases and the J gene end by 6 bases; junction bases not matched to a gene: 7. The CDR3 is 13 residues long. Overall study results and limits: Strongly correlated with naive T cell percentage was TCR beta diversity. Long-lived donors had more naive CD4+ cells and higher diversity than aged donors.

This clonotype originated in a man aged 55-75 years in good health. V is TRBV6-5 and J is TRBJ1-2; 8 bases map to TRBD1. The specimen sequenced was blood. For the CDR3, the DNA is TGTGCCAGCACCTCCCAGGGGGCGAATGGCTACACCTTC. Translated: CASTSQGANGYTF.